This passage covers 19 T cell receptor beta chains from one sample sequenced in a study of response to subunit inactivated influenza vaccine. TCRdb re-called the RT-PCR reads through MiXCR, storing one row per CDR3 protein. This repertoire shows about 620,000 distinct CDR3 sequences, 12% found once; its top ten account for about 9.4%. Sequences were derived from PBMCs from blood, sampled on the day of vaccination. The receptors originated from a man aged 50-60 years who received an inactivated influenza vaccine.

The rearrangement uses TRBV6-1 and TRBJ2-7; 10 bases agree with TRBD1. V lost 6 bases and J lost 2; bases outside the gene matches: 10. Germline assignment: CDR1 MNHNS and CDR2 SASEGT. This CDR3 contains 16 residues. CDR3 loop: CASSIRRGTGAYEQYF. The CDR3 coding sequence is TGTGCCAGCAGCATACGGAGGGGGACAGGGGCCTACGAGCAGTACTTC.

This clonotype was observed a few times. J is TRBJ2-3 and V is TRBV19, with D unclear. This CDR3 region has 15 residues. CDR1 and CDR2 from the germline V gene are LNHDA and SQIVND (reference sequence). V was shortened by 3 bases and J by 5 bases, with 15 bases between the two germline ends. The CDR3 DNA is TGTGCCAGTAGTATGGGTGCAATAGTTGGAGATACGCAGTATTTT. This sequence encodes CASSMGAIVGDTQYF.

The rearrangement uses TRBV7-2 and TRBJ2-7; 13 bases match TRBD2. J lost 3 bases, V lost 5 bases, and 4 bases had no gene match. Per the germline V gene, CDR1 is SGHTA and CDR2 is FQGNSA. The CDR3 is 15 amino acids. The CDR3 sequence is CASSGRLAGGYEQYF. The CDR3 DNA sequence: TGTGCCAGCAGCGGTAGACTAGCGGGAGGCTACGAGCAGTACTTC.

The V call is TRBV20-1, the J call TRBJ2-1, with D maybe TRBD1 (6 bases). This CDR3 spans 16 amino acids. CDR1 and CDR2 (germline): DFQATT, SNEGSKA (reference sequence). Between the trimmed V and J ends, which lost 3 bases and 4 bases, there was a span of 19 bases. DNA of the CDR3: TGCAGTGCTAGGCCCGGTGGACAGTCCAAATACAATGAGCAGTTCTTC. This encodes CSARPGGQSKYNEQFF.

This clonotype has a handful of counts. The chain employs TRBV2 and TRBJ1-5; 7 nucleotides align to TRBD1. CDR1 is SNHLY and CDR2 is FYNNEI in the germline V gene. V dropped 6 bases and J dropped 1; count of bases not matched to a gene: 9. This CDR3 is 16 amino acids long. As DNA, the CDR3 is TGTGCCAGCAGCGGGGGAAACAGGGGAAGCAATCAGCCCCAGCATTTT. Translation: CASSGGNRGSNQPQHF.

This chain joins TRBV29-1 and TRBJ1-2; D is unresolved. The V gene's germline CDR1 is SQVTM and CDR2 ANQGSEA. V gave up 4 bases and J gave up 4 bases, with 10 bases separating them. This CDR3 contains 12 residues. The DNA for the CDR3 is TGCAGCGTTGGGCAGCACTCCTATGGCTACACCTTC. This gives the protein CSVGQHSYGYTF.

CDR3 amino acids: CASSYSPGINEQYF. The CDR3 bases are TGTGCCAGCAGTTACTCTCCAGGTATCAACGAGCAGTACTTC. V and J are TRBV6-2 or TRBV6-3 and TRBJ2-7, with D unclear. The germline V gene encodes CDR1 MNHEY and CDR2 SVGEGT. The CDR3 is 14 residues long. V lost 0 bases and J 5 bases, leaving 11 bases between the germline ends.

This clonotype has just a few counts. This chain uses TRBV7-2 with TRBJ2-1; a weak D match, TRBD2 (5 bases). This CDR3 contains 16 residues. Per the germline V gene, CDR1 is SGHTA and CDR2 is FQGNSA. Trimming left V 1 base short and J 2 bases short, with 12 bases between. CDR3 nucleotide sequence: TGTGCCAGCAGCTTAGACCTACTAGGCGCCTACAATGAGCAGTTCTTC. Translated, it gives CASSLDLLGAYNEQFF.

The chain links TRBV7-2 to TRBJ1-6; D is undetermined. Trimming shortened V by 2 bases and J by 9 bases, and 11 bases separated the two germline ends. From germline, CDR1 is SGHTA and CDR2 FQGNSA. The CDR3 extends over 14 amino acids. The CDR3: CASSLKWSASPLHF. As DNA, the CDR3 is TGTGCCAGCAGCTTAAAATGGTCGGCTTCACCCCTCCACTTT.

The chain recombines TRBV9 with TRBJ2-7; D could derive from TRBD1 or TRBD2 (7 bases each). Germline lookup yields CDR1 SGDLS and CDR2 YYNGEE. The CDR3 contains 14 residues. The V end lost 4 bases, the J end lost 5 bases, and 16 bases lay between the germline ends. The CDR3 sequence: CASSKRDRGDEQYF. Written as DNA, the CDR3 is TGTGCCAGCAGCAAGCGGGACAGAGGCGACGAGCAGTACTTC. The whole variable domain, filled in from reference TRBV9 and TRBJ2-7, reads DSGVTQTPKHLITATGQRVTLRCSPRSGDLSVYWYQQSLDQGLQFLIQYYNGEERAKGNILERFSAQQFPDLHSELNLSSLELGDSALYFCASSKRDRGDEQYFGPGTRLTVT.

This clonotype was counted at least ten times. This chain uses TRBV12-3 or TRBV12-4 with TRBJ2-7; D is possibly TRBD2 (6 bases). The CDR3 has 12 residues. The V end was cut by 6 bases, the J end by 5 bases, with 11 bases between. For the CDR3, the DNA is TGTGCCAGCAGGGAGGGTATCAACGAGCAGTACTTC. It specifies CASREGINEQYF.

The gene calls are TRBV6-1 and TRBJ2-1; D may be TRBD2 (6 bases). The germline V gene encodes CDR1 MNHNS and CDR2 SASEGT. Trimming took off 5 bases at V and 2 bases at J, with 13 bases between the two ends. The CDR3 sequence is 15 residues long. CDR3 DNA sequence: TGTGCCAGCAGTCTCGGGACTCGGCCCTACAATGAGCAGTTCTTC. It codes for CASSLGTRPYNEQFF.

A few counts support this clonotype. The genes are TRBV14 and TRBJ2-7, with 8 nucleotides matching TRBD2. Germline V CDR1 and CDR2: SGHDN, FVKESK. Unmatched junction bases numbered 16, after V lost 3 bases and J lost 3 bases. The CDR3 runs to 18 residues. CDR3 in amino acids: CASSHPRASGGHRYEQYF. The DNA of the CDR3 is TGTGCCAGCAGCCACCCCCGGGCAAGCGGGGGCCATCGCTACGAGCAGTACTTC.

The chain couples TRBV7-9 to TRBJ1-5; D not certain. Germline values: CDR1 SEHNR, CDR2 FQNEAQ (reference sequence). The CDR3 loop spans 17 amino acids. The V and J ends lost 7 bases and 0 bases respectively, with 19 bases between them. CDR3 sequence: CASTEALKKDSNQPQHF. The CDR3 region has the DNA TGTGCCAGCACCGAAGCTCTCAAAAAGGATAGCAATCAGCCCCAGCATTTT. The entire variable domain, with the rest obtained from reference TRBV7-9 and TRBJ1-5, is as follows: DTGVSQNPRHKITKRGQNVTFRCDPISEHNRLYWYRQTLGQGPEFLTYFQNEAQLEKSRLLSDRFSAERPKGSFSTLEIQRTEQGDSAMYLCASTEALKKDSNQPQHFGDGTRLSIL.

In its sample, this clonotype was seen many times. The chain couples TRBV5-1 to TRBJ2-7; TRBD1 might be the D (6 bases). Looked up from germline, CDR1 is SGHRS and CDR2 is YFSETQ. Trimming took 2 bases from V and 4 from J, leaving 10 bases between them. The CDR3 extends over 13 amino acids. The CDR3 DNA is TGCGCCAGCAGCTTTTTCCAGGGGTACGAGCAGTACTTC. This encodes CASSFFQGYEQYF.

The J gene is TRBJ2-7, the V gene TRBV6-2 or TRBV6-3; a possible D gene is TRBD1 (6 bases). Looked up from germline, CDR1 is MNHEY and CDR2 is SVGEGT. With 4 bases removed from V and 2 bases from J, the gap between germline ends came to 18 bases. The CDR3 is made up of 16 amino acids. The CDR3: CASSSRRSGTPYEQYF. CDR3 DNA: TGTGCCAGCAGTTCACGTCGTTCCGGGACACCCTACGAGCAGTACTTC.

This clonotype was recorded at least ten times. J is TRBJ2-4 and V is TRBV5-1, with 9 bases lining up with TRBD1. V dropped 0 bases and J dropped 6; count of bases not matched to a gene: 4. The length of the CDR3 is 15 residues. Per germline, CDR1 SGHRS and CDR2 YFSETQ. CDR3 amino acids: CASSLEGTGRNIQYF. In DNA, the CDR3 is TGCGCCAGCAGCTTGGAAGGGACAGGGAGAAACATTCAGTACTTC.

Of note for this clonotype: A single base separates this from a much larger clone, so it may be a read error. This chain uses TRBV12-3 or TRBV12-4 with TRBJ2-3; tentative D call: TRBD1 (5 bases). Between the trimmed V and J ends, which lost 6 bases and 4 bases, there was a span of 17 bases. The CDR3 loop spans 15 amino acids. CDR3 residues: CASRSGLAAADTQYF. CDR3 DNA: TGTGCCAGCAGGTCAGGGTTGGCGGCCGCAGATACGCAGTATTTT.

V and J are TRBV2 and TRBJ2-5; 11 nucleotides match TRBD1. V shed 5 bases and J 4 bases; nucleotides not matched to a gene: 12. This CDR3 has 17 amino acids. Germline CDR1 is SNHLY and CDR2 is FYNNEI. The CDR3, as DNA: TGTGCCAGCAGTCCCTTTAAAACCGGGACAGGGGGAGAGACCCAGTACTTC. Its translation: CASSPFKTGTGGETQYF.